Below are 6 T cell receptor beta chains sequenced from a single sample in a study of shared clonotypes between healthy human individuals. Sequenced by immunoSEQ multiplex PCR; TCRdb stores in-frame clones only, minus some. The table records about 1.1 million clones, approximately 80% of them present only once. The source material was memory CD4+ T cells from PBMCs. Subset here: CD45RA-negative fraction. Receptors originate from a man younger than 35 in good health. Some clones in this sample may be carry-over from other donors' samples.

The chain joins TRBV5-1 to TRBJ1-4; D gene ambiguous. The germline V gene has CDR1 SGHRS and CDR2 YFSETQ. This CDR3 is built from 15 residues. V lost 1 base and J 6 bases, leaving 13 bases between the germline ends. The chain's CDR3 is CASSLFGNMDEKLFF. The CDR3 region has the DNA TGCGCCAGCAGCTTGTTTGGCAACATGGATGAAAAACTGTTTTTT.

This clone was observed a handful of times. The rearrangement links TRBV2 to TRBJ2-2; D not certain. Germline-derived CDR1 and CDR2 are SNHLY and FYNNEI. The CDR3 length is 16 residues. Trimming cost V 5 bases and J 1 base, with 14 bases left between them. As DNA, the CDR3 is TGTGCCAGCAGTCCCTTTGGCTCAAAGAACACCGGGGAGCTGTTTTTT. Translating it yields CASSPFGSKNTGELFF.

The chain links TRBV6-6 to TRBJ2-5; 9 positions match TRBD1. CDR1 MNHNY and CDR2 SVGAGI come from the germline V gene (reference sequence). Trimming cost V 6 bases and J 5 bases; bases outside gene matches: 7. The CDR3 extends over 14 amino acids. CDR3 residues: CASRNTGGVETQYF. CDR3 bases: TGTGCCAGCAGAAACACAGGGGGCGTGGAGACCCAGTACTTC.

This clone was seen once. The chain has TRBV27 and TRBJ2-3; TRBD1 or TRBD2 may be the D gene (5 bases each). V dropped 6 bases and J dropped 8 bases, with 15 bases sitting between them. The germline V gene has CDR1 MNHEY and CDR2 SMNVEV (reference sequence). The CDR3 runs to 13 residues. CDR3 sequence: CASRFPGTGTQYF. CDR3 DNA: TGTGCCAGCAGGTTTCCGGGGACGGGTACGCAGTATTTT.

The CDR3 loop is CAISENPRVANTEAFF. The CDR3 DNA is TGTGCCATCAGTGAAAACCCCCGTGTGGCAAACACTGAAGCTTTCTTT. The chain uses TRBV10-3 and TRBJ1-1; D unresolved. V was shortened by 3 bases and J by 2 bases, with 16 bases between the two germline ends. CDR3 length: 16 residues. In germline, CDR1 is ENHRY, CDR2 SYGVKD.

V is TRBV7-8 and J is TRBJ2-7, with 9 bases aligning to TRBD2. Germline V CDR1 and CDR2: SGHVS, FQNEAQ. The CDR3 runs to 15 residues. V gave up 2 bases and J gave up 2 bases; unmatched junction bases: 4. The CDR3 DNA reads as TGTGCCAGCAGCTTACTGCCTAGCGGGGCCTACGAGCAGTACTTC. This encodes CASSLLPSGAYEQYF.